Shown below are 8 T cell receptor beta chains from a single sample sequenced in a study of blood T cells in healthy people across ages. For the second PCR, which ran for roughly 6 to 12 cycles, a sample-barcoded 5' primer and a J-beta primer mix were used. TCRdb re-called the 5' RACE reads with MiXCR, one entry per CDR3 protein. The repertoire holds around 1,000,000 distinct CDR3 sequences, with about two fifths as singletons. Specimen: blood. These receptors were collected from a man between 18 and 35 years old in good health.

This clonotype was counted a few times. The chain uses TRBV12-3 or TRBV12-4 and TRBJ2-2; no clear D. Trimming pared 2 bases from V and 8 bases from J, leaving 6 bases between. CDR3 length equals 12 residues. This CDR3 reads CASSLRRGELFF. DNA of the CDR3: TGTGCCAGCAGTTTACGCCGGGGGGAGCTGTTTTTT.

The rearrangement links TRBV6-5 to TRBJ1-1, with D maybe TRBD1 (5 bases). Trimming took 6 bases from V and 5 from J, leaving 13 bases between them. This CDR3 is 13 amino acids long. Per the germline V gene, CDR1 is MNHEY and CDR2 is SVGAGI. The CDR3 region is CASREPGRTEAFF. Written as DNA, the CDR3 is TGTGCCAGCAGAGAGCCAGGGAGGACTGAAGCTTTCTTT.

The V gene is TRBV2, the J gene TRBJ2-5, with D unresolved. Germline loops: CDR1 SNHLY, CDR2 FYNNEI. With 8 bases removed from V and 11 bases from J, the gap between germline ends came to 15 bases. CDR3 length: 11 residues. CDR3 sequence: CASPSGVEQYF. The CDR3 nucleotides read TGTGCCAGCCCTAGTGGGGTTGAGCAGTACTTC.

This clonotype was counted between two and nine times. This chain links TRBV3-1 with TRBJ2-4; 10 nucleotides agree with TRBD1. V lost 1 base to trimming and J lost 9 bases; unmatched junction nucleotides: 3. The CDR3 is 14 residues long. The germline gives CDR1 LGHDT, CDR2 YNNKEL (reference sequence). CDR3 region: CASSQGRTGGIQYF. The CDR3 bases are TGTGCCAGCAGCCAAGGAAGGACAGGGGGCATTCAGTACTTC. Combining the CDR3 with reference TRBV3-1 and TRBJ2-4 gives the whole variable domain DTAVSQTPKYLVTQMGNDKSIKCEQNLGHDTMYWYKQDSKKFLKIMFSYNNKELIINETVPNRFSPKSPDKAHLNLHINSLELGDSAVYFCASSQGRTGGIQYFGAGTRLSVL.

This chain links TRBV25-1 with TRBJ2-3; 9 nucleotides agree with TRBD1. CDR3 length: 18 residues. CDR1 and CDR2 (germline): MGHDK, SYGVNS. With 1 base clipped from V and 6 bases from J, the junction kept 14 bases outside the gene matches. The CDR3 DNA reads TGTGCCAGCAGTGAATCCCCGGGACAGGGATCGGGTTGGGATACGCAGTATTTT. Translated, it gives CASSESPGQGSGWDTQYF.

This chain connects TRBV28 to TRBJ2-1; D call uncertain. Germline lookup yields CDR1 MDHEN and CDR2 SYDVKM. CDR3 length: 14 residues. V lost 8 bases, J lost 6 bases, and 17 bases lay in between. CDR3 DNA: TGTGCCAGCGGGTGGGGTCCTCTAGGCAATGAGCAGTTCTTC. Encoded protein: CASGWGPLGNEQFF. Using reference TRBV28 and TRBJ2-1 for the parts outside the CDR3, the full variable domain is DVKVTQSSRYLVKRTGEKVFLECVQDMDHENMFWYRQDPGLGLRLIYFSYDVKMKEKGDIPEGYSVSREKKERFSLILESASTNQTSMYLCASGWGPLGNEQFFGPGTRLTVL.

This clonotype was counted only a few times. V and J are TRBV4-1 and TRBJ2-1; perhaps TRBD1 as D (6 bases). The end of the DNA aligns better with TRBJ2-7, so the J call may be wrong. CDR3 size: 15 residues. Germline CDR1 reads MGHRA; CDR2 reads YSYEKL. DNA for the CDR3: TGCGCCAGCAGCCCGACAGGCCTAGTCTACAATGAGCAGTACTTC. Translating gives CASSPTGLVYNEQYF.

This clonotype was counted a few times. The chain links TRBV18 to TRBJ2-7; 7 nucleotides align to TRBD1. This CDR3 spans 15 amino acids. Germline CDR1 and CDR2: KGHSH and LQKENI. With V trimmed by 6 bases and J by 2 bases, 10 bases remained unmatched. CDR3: CASSENYRGTYEQYF. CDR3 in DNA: TGTGCCAGCTCGGAGAACTACAGGGGAACCTACGAGCAGTACTTC.